Following are 9 T cell receptor beta chains from one sample sequenced in a study of CD8+ T cells in alopecia areata. As the sequencing template, cDNA was produced by extracting RNA and reverse transcribing it. Profiling relied on immunoSEQ multiplex PCR, and the TCRdb table lists in-frame clones only, not all of them. The sample lists around 100,000 clones, around 53% seen once, with 12% in the top ten. Indicated treatment: oral pan-JAK inhibitor, 5-10 mg twice daily. This material consisted of CD8+ T cells sorted from blood, taken at week 24, from a patient treated with tofacitinib. The receptor set was obtained from a human donor with alopecia areata.

This clone turned up a few times. The chain combines TRBV10-2 with TRBJ2-7; the match to TRBD2 covers 8 bases. CDR3 length equals 14 residues. The germline gives CDR1 WSHSY, CDR2 SAAADI. V trimming: 4 bases; J trimming: 3 bases; junction bases outside the gene matches: 5. CDR3 sequence reads: CASSVSGEIYEQYF. DNA for the CDR3: TGCGCCAGCAGTGTTAGCGGGGAAATCTACGAGCAGTACTTC.

As concerns this clone: The junction departs from the called germline gene at one end, perhaps through a read error. The rearrangement links TRBV7-9 to TRBJ2-7; possibly TRBD2 for D (6 bases). This CDR3 comprises 13 residues. The germline CDR1 and CDR2 sequences are SEHNR and FQNEAQ (reference sequence). Here the CDR3 reads CATSLGGIYEQYF. For the CDR3, the DNA is TGTGCCACCAGCCTGGGGGGAATTTACGAGCAGTACTTC. The whole variable domain, remainder taken from reference TRBV7-9 and TRBJ2-7, is DTGVSQNPRHKITKRGQNVTFRCDPISEHNRLYWYRQTLGQGPEFLTYFQNEAQLEKSRLLSDRFSAERPKGSFSTLEIQRTEQGDSAMYLCATSLGGIYEQYFGPGTRLTVT.

J is TRBJ2-7 and V is TRBV19; 9 bases map to TRBD2. The length of the CDR3 is 15 residues. Germline CDR1 and CDR2: LNHDA and SQIVND (reference sequence). V lost 0 bases and J lost 1; bases outside the gene matches: 1. This CDR3 is CASSIESGRSYEQYF. The CDR3 region has the DNA TGTGCCAGTAGTATAGAGAGCGGGAGGTCCTACGAGCAGTACTTC.

This sequence joins TRBV7-9 and TRBJ2-1; TRBD2 matches at 11 bases. This CDR3 spans 17 amino acids. CDR1 SEHNR and CDR2 FQNEAQ come from the germline V gene (reference sequence). After removal of 5 bases from V and 2 bases from J, the junction contained 8 bases not matched to a gene. CDR3 coding DNA: TGTGCCAGCAGCCTGGGACTAGCGGTAATCACCTACAATGAGCAGTTCTTC. Residues: CASSLGLAVITYNEQFF.

This chain's CDR3 is CATEEDSHEENTEAFF. CDR3 sequence (DNA): TGTGCCACCGAAGAGGACAGCCACGAGGAGAACACTGAAGCTTTCTTT. The V call is TRBV25-1, the J call TRBJ1-1, with a possible D match to TRBD1 (6 bases). The CDR3 has 16 residues. V was shortened by 10 bases and J by 1 base, with 22 bases between the two germline ends. Germline V lookup: CDR1 MGHDK, CDR2 SYGVNS.

V is TRBV4-3 and J is TRBJ1-4, with a weak D call TRBD1 (5 bases). Germline values: CDR1 LGHNA, CDR2 YSLEER. V gave up 4 bases and J gave up 6 bases, with 15 bases separating them. CDR3 length: 15 residues. This CDR3 is CASSLRFATDEKLFF. For the CDR3, the DNA is TGCGCCAGCAGCCTAAGGTTCGCGACAGATGAAAAACTGTTTTTT.

This clone was detected a few times. A read error may explain this, as a much larger clone is one base away. The sample contains more than one DNA sequence encoding this CDR3. This chain links TRBV6-5 with TRBJ2-2; 8 bases fit TRBD1. V was clipped by 5 bases and J by 7 bases; unmatched bases: 6. The CDR3 is 14 amino acids. In germline, CDR1 is MNHEY, CDR2 SVGAGI. The CDR3 region has the DNA TGTGCCAGCAGTGAAGGACAGGGTGGCGGGGAGCTGTTTTTT. Translation gives CASSEGQGGGELFF.

The chain carries TRBV27 and TRBJ1-1; the D gene is possibly TRBD1 (5 bases). Trimming took off 4 bases at V and 3 bases at J, with 12 bases between the two ends. Germline CDR1 MNHEY, CDR2 SMNVEV (reference sequence). The CDR3 runs to 14 residues. CDR3 nucleotides: TGTGCCAGCAGTTCCCAGGGTGGGTACACTGAAGCTTTCTTT. Translation gives CASSSQGGYTEAFF.

The J gene is TRBJ2-5, the V gene TRBV7-9; D is uncertain. The germline V gene has CDR1 SEHNR and CDR2 FQNEAQ (reference sequence). The CDR3 contains 13 residues. V lost 1 base and J lost 3, with 6 bases in between. The CDR3 sequence: CASSLVREETQYF. CDR3 nucleotide sequence: TGTGCCAGCAGCTTAGTCAGAGAAGAGACCCAGTACTTC.